These T cell receptor beta chains were read from a single sample in a study of T cell repertoires in cytomegalovirus infection. TCRdb independently ran MiXCR on the reads; one entry per CDR3 protein. The data show 400,000 to 550,000 distinct CDR3 sequences, over 9% seen once. Material: PBMCs. The source is a human donor in good health (CMV status not recorded). Some clones in this sample may be carry-over from other donors' samples. Each CDR3 is given with its conserved first and last residue. Each record gives: D gene, clone size, J gene, V gene, CDR3 protein, CDR3 DNA. A D gene is named only where the DNA matches it firmly. A row's size may be missing; if present it is once, few, many or a size class.

>TRBD2|many|TRBJ2-5|TRBV28
CASLSGGVGETQYF
TGTGCCAGCCTTTCGGGGGGAGTAGGAGAGACCCAGTACTTC
>TRBD1|few|TRBJ1-2|TRBV29-1
CSVAQPRQGDGYTF
TGCAGCGTTGCCCAACCCCGACAGGGGGATGGCTACACCTTC
>.|few|TRBJ1-1|TRBV5-6
CASSLRLNLENTEAFF
TGTGCCAGCAGCTTGAGACTAAACCTAGAGAACACTGAAGCTTTCTTT
>TRBD2|many|TRBJ2-2|TRBV6-6
CASSSLAGGNTGELFF
TGTGCCAGCAGTTCGCTAGCGGGGGGGAACACCGGGGAGCTGTTTTTT
>.|many|TRBJ2-2|TRBV15
CATSGIKRDTGELFF
TGTGCCACCAGCGGCATTAAGCGAGACACCGGGGAGCTGTTTTTT
>.|many|TRBJ1-3|TRBV20-1
CSARDPSLSGNTIYF
TGCAGTGCTAGAGATCCCAGTCTCTCTGGAAACACCATATATTTT
>TRBD1|few|TRBJ1-1|TRBV10-3
CAIRGTGGRITTEAFF
TGTGCCATCAGGGGGACAGGGGGCAGGATTACAACTGAAGCTTTCTTT
>TRBD1|many|TRBJ1-3|TRBV7-9
CASSLNRDRGPGTIYF
TGTGCCAGCAGCCTCAACCGGGACAGGGGGCCGGGCACCATATATTTT
>.|.|TRBJ1-2|TRBV20-1
CSAPKGGYGYTF
TGCAGTGCACCCAAGGGGGGGTATGGCTACACCTTC
>.|.|TRBJ2-5|TRBV20-1
CSAEGLETQYF
TGCAGTGCCGAGGGGTTGGAGACCCAGTACTTC
>.|.|TRBJ1-5|TRBV19
CASRTFNQPQHF
TGTGCCAGCAGGACCTTTAATCAGCCCCAGCATTTT
>.|many|TRBJ1-6|TRBV7-9
CATRPGERSPLHF
TGTGCCACTCGACCAGGGGAGCGATCACCCCTCCACTTT
>.|.|TRBJ1-3|TRBV2
CASSEAEEGVGNTIYF
TGTGCCAGCAGTGAAGCGGAGGAGGGGGTTGGAAACACCATATATTTT
>TRBD1|few|TRBJ2-1|TRBV28
CASSNADRDEQFF
TGTGCCAGCAGTAACGCGGACAGGGACGAGCAGTTCTTC
>TRBD2|few|TRBJ2-3|TRBV5-1
CASSSSAGGTDTQYF
TGCGCCAGCAGCTCTAGCGCGGGGGGCACAGATACGCAGTATTTT
>.|few|TRBJ2-2|TRBV11-3
CASSQGGAGDTGELFF
TGTGCCAGCAGCCAAGGGGGGGCAGGGGACACCGGGGAGCTGTTTTTT
>TRBD1|many|TRBJ1-1|TRBV7-9
CASSLNGDSEAFF
TGTGCCAGCAGCTTAAATGGGGACAGTGAAGCTTTCTTT
>TRBD1|many|TRBJ1-2|TRBV10-1
CASRPSTGSENGYTF
TGCGCCAGCAGGCCCTCGACAGGGAGTGAGAATGGCTACACCTTC
>.|many|TRBJ2-5|TRBV7-9
CASSDRASYQETQYF
TGTGCCAGCAGTGATAGAGCGTCGTACCAAGAGACCCAGTACTTC
>.|many|TRBJ2-7|TRBV7-9
CASSLAGAPEQYF
TGTGCCAGCAGCTTAGCAGGGGCTCCCGAGCAGTACTTC
>TRBD1|.|TRBJ2-5|TRBV19
CASSINLWTGGETQYF
TGTGCCAGTAGTATTAATCTTTGGACAGGGGGAGAGACCCAGTACTTC
>.|many|TRBJ2-3|TRBV11-2
CASSRRTQYF
TGTGCCAGCAGCCGTAGGACGCAGTATTTT
>TRBD1|many|TRBJ2-3|TRBV7-6
CASSLGAGQGSHTDTQYF
TGTGCCAGCAGCTTAGGTGCAGGACAGGGGTCTCACACAGATACGCAGTATTTT
>TRBD2|many|TRBJ2-1|TRBV7-2
CASSSLAGAGEQFF
TGTGCCAGCAGCTCACTAGCGGGAGCGGGTGAGCAGTTCTTC
>TRBD1|.|TRBJ1-5|TRBV20-1
CSARIGTENQPQHF
TGCAGTGCGCGAATTGGGACAGAAAATCAGCCCCAGCATTTT
>TRBD2|.|TRBJ2-1|TRBV20-1
CSARLAGGRGEQFF
TGCAGTGCTAGGCTAGCGGGGGGGCGCGGTGAGCAGTTCTTC